Presented here are 10 T cell receptor beta chains from one specimen sequenced in a study of OX40 agonist ivuxolimab in advanced cancers. Using immunoSEQ multiplex PCR, the repertoire was profiled, and TCRdb retains in-frame clones only, with some absent. The sample carries under 20,000 clones, 65% to 75% recorded once. The sequencing used CD4+ or CD8+ T cells sorted from blood, collected in a trial of the OX40 agonist ivuxolimab. The receptors originated from an adult with an advanced solid tumor such as melanoma, head and neck, liver or kidney cancer.

The chain carries TRBV6-5 and TRBJ2-5; a possible D gene is TRBD2 (5 bases). The CDR3 has 11 amino acids. The V end was cut by 7 bases, the J end by 7 bases, with 10 bases between. Germline lookup yields CDR1 MNHEY and CDR2 SVGAGI. This chain's CDR3 is CASISRGTQYF. The CDR3 DNA reads as TGTGCCAGCATTTCACGGGGGACCCAGTACTTC.

V usage is TRBV5-8 and J usage is TRBJ1-5, with unresolved D. CDR1 is SGHTS and CDR2 is YDEGEE in the germline V gene. The V gene lost 0 bases and the J gene lost 6 bases, with 10 bases spanning the gap. The CDR3 is 14 residues long. The CDR3 bases are TGTGCCAGCAGCTTGGAACAGCCCGCTCAGCCCCAGCATTTT. Translated, it gives CASSLEQPAQPQHF.

The CDR3 bases are TGTGCCTGGAGTGATTCAGGTCGAACCTACGAGCAGTACTTC. Translated: CAWSDSGRTYEQYF. The chain joins TRBV30 to TRBJ2-7; D remains ambiguous. There are 14 residues in the CDR3. Trimming removed 1 base from V and 2 bases from J, with 12 bases in between. Germline V gives CDR1 GTSNPN, CDR2 SVGIG (reference sequence).

In this sample, this clone turned up a few times. This rearrangement joins TRBV4-1 to TRBJ2-7, with TRBD1 identical over 9 bases. J lost 0 bases, V lost 4 bases, and 1 base had no gene match. Germline V gene sequence: CDR1 MGHRA, CDR2 YSYEKL. CDR3 length: 14 amino acids. CDR3 DNA sequence: TGCGCCAGCAGCCTGGGACAGGGCTCCTACGAGCAGTACTTC. Its protein product is CASSLGQGSYEQYF.

The rearrangement uses TRBV5-6 and TRBJ2-7, with D perhaps matching TRBD2 (5 bases). The CDR3 consists of 14 residues. The V end was cut by 0 bases, the J end by 0 bases, with 7 bases between. CDR1 is SGHDT, CDR2 YYEEEE, per germline. This chain's CDR3 is CASSLAGSSYEQYF. The CDR3 DNA is TGTGCCAGCAGCTTGGCTGGGAGCTCCTACGAGCAGTACTTC.

In this sample, this clone is medium-sized. The chain couples TRBV5-5 to TRBJ2-2; 12 positions agree with TRBD2. The CDR3 has 17 residues. The V gene end was trimmed by 1 base and the J gene end by 5 bases; junction bases not matched to a gene: 6. Germline lookup yields CDR1 SGHKS and CDR2 YYEKEE (reference sequence). CDR3 in amino acids: CASSLRLAGVGTGELFF. The CDR3 DNA follows: TGTGCCAGCAGCTTGCGACTAGCGGGAGTGGGAACCGGGGAGCTGTTTTTT.

This chain uses TRBV5-1 with TRBJ2-5, with D possibly being TRBD2 (5 bases). The J call may be in error: the DNA end matches TRBJ2-7 better. CDR3 length: 14 residues. CDR1 and CDR2 from the germline V gene are SGHRS and YFSETQ. The CDR3 DNA reads TGCGCCAGCAGCCGCGGGCCCTCCCTCTACGAGCAGTACTTC. Translated: CASSRGPSLYEQYF.

The rearrangement links TRBV7-2 to TRBJ2-5; possibly TRBD2 for D (6 bases). CDR3 length equals 14 residues. Germline-derived CDR1 and CDR2 are SGHTA and FQGNSA. Trimming pared 4 bases from V and 4 bases from J, leaving 13 bases between. The CDR3 region is CASSSFLGGETQYF. The DNA of the CDR3 is TGTGCCAGCAGCTCGTTTTTGGGGGGAGAGACCCAGTACTTC.

The CDR3, as DNA: TGCGCCAGCAGCCAAGATTCGCTAACTAATGAAAAACTGTTTTTT. Encoded protein: CASSQDSLTNEKLFF. This chain connects TRBV4-1 to TRBJ1-4; D is unresolved. Germline V gene data show CDR1 as MGHRA and CDR2 as YSYEKL. The CDR3 covers 15 residues. The V gene lost 0 bases and the J gene lost 1 base, with 6 bases spanning the gap.

The chain links TRBV9 to TRBJ1-3, with a tentative D call TRBD1 (5 bases). Germline lookup yields CDR1 SGDLS and CDR2 YYNGEE. This CDR3 has 16 residues. V gave up 0 bases and J gave up 0 bases, with 10 bases separating them. CDR3 nucleotides: TGTGCCAGCAGCGTAGACCCGGGACCCTCTGGAAACACCATATATTTT. Protein sequence: CASSVDPGPSGNTIYF.